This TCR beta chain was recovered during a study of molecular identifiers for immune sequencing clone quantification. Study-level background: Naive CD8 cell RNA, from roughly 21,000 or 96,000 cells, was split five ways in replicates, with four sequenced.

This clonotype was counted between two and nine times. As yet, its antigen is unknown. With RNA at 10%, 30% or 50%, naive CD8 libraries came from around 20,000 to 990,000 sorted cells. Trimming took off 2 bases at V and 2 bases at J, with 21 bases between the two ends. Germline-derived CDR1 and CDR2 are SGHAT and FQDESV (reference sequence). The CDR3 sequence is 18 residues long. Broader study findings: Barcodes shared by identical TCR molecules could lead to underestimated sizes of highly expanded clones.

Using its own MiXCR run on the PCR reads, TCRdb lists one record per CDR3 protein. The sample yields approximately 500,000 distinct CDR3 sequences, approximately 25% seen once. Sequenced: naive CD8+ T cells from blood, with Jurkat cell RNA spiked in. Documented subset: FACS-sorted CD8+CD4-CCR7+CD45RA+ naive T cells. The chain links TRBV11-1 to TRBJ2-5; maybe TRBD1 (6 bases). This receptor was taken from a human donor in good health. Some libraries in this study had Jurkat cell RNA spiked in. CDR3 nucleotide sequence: TGTGCCAGCAGCTTACGCAGGGGCCGAGGTATAAAGCAAGAGACCCAGTACTTC. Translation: CASSLRRGRGIKQETQYF.